The entry below describes one T cell receptor beta chain. Its antigen is unidentified. This specimen belongs to a study of shared clonotypes between healthy human individuals. As for the study in general: Researchers assigned three CD4 naive, three CD4 memory, two CD8 naive and one CD8 memory plate to each donor. Study findings and constraints: Estimated richness values were generally larger in naive subsets than in memory subsets. A reduction in generation probabilities was seen for non-shared clonotypes relative to those shared by all four donors.

The CDR3 totals 15 residues. Between the trimmed V and J ends, which lost 2 bases and 5 bases, there was a span of 16 bases. Germline-derived CDR1 and CDR2 are SGHTA and FQGNSA. Positive CCR7 selection of CD45RO-negative cells yielded the naive CD8 cells, and terminally differentiated effector memory CD45RA+ cells were excluded. Sequencing was performed with immunoSEQ multiplex PCR; in TCRdb, only in-frame clones are kept and a portion is missing. The sample yields 800,000 to 950,000 clones, about 97% seen once. The sample consisted of naive CD8+ T cells sorted from blood. The chain combines TRBV7-2 with TRBJ2-7; TRBD1 or TRBD2 may be the D gene (5 bases each). The origin of this receptor is a man aged 25-45 years in good health. The CDR3 spells CASSLPLGVVDEQYF. The DNA for the CDR3 is TGTGCCAGCAGCTTACCTCTGGGGGTGGTCGACGAGCAGTACTTC. The complete variable domain, with remaining parts taken from reference TRBV7-2 and TRBJ2-7, reads GAGVSQSPSNKVTEKGKDVELRCDPISGHTALYWYRQSLGQGLEFLIYFQGNSAPDKSGLPSDRFSAERTGGSVSTLTIQRTQQEDSAVYLCASSLPLGVVDEQYFGPGTRLTVT.